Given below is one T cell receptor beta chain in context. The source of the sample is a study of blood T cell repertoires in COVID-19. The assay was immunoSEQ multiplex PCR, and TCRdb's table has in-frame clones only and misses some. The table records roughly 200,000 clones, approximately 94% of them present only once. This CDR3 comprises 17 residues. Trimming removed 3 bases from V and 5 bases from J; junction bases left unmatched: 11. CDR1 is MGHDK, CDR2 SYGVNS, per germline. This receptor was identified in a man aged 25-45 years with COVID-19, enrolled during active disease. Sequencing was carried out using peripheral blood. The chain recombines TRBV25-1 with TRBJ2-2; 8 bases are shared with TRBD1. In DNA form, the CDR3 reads TGTGCCAGCAGTGAGCTCGGACAGGGTTTGGGGACCGGGGAGCTGTTTTTT. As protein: CASSELGQGLGTGELFF.